This passage covers 24 T cell receptor beta chains from one sample sequenced in a study of cytomegalovirus exposure and HLA in healthy donors. Primers included in the PCR were 60 Vbeta and 13 Jbeta primers. The repertoire was sequenced with immunoSEQ multiplex PCR; TCRdb's copy has only in-frame clones and lacks some. The table has 150,000 to 200,000 clones, roughly four fifths seen once. Sequenced input: PBMCs. Receptor source: a man over 45 in good health and CMV-seropositive.

This clone was seen only once. The chain recombines TRBV6-1 with TRBJ2-7; TRBD1 is a possible D gene (6 bases). This CDR3 has 13 residues. Germline V gene data show CDR1 as MNHNS and CDR2 as SASEGT. Trimming cost V 6 bases and J 10 bases, with 19 bases left between them. CDR3 protein: CASRMTGLERQYF. In DNA form, the CDR3 reads TGTGCCAGCAGGATGACAGGTCTGGAAAGACAGTACTTC.

V is TRBV7-9 and J is TRBJ1-1; D gene unclear. Germline values: CDR1 SEHNR, CDR2 FQNEAQ (reference sequence). The CDR3 has 13 residues. Trimming cost V 4 bases and J 0 bases, with 6 bases left between them. The DNA of the CDR3 is TGTGCCAGCAGCTCTCAGGTGAACACTGAAGCTTTCTTT. Its translation: CASSSQVNTEAFF. The full variable domain, completed using reference TRBV7-9 and TRBJ1-1, is DTGVSQNPRHKITKRGQNVTFRCDPISEHNRLYWYRQTLGQGPEFLTYFQNEAQLEKSRLLSDRFSAERPKGSFSTLEIQRTEQGDSAMYLCASSSQVNTEAFFGQGTRLTVV.

The chain has TRBV7-2 and TRBJ1-2; 7 bases are a match to TRBD1. Germline trimming cut 5 bases from V and 5 bases from J; bases unmatched to any gene: 11. This CDR3 region has 15 residues. In germline, CDR1 is SGHTA, CDR2 FQGNSA. CDR3 sequence (DNA): TGTGCCAGCAGCCTGTACCACGGGACAGAATATGGCTACACCTTC. This translates into CASSLYHGTEYGYTF.

The chain uses TRBV5-1 and TRBJ1-4; maybe TRBD1 (5 bases). Germline V gene data show CDR1 as SGHRS and CDR2 as YFSETQ. The CDR3 runs to 15 residues. V lost 1 base and J lost 3, with 10 bases in between. The CDR3 DNA reads TGCGCCAGCAGCTTGAGGAGGGGCCCTAATGAAAAACTGTTTTTT. The encoded protein is CASSLRRGPNEKLFF.

The chain combines TRBV2 with TRBJ1-3; no firm D call. Germline loops: CDR1 SNHLY, CDR2 FYNNEI. CDR3 length: 18 amino acids. The V end was cut by 4 bases, the J end by 0 bases, with 19 bases between. For the CDR3, the DNA is TGTGCCAGCAGTGTTTTAGGCACAGATTTAATCTCTGGAAACACCATATATTTT. It specifies CASSVLGTDLISGNTIYF. Supplemented by reference TRBV2 and TRBJ1-3, the full variable domain reads EPEVTQTPSHQVTQMGQEVILRCVPISNHLYFYWYRQILGQKVEFLVSFYNNEISEKSEIFDDQFSVERPDGSNFTLKIRSTKLEDSAMYFCASSVLGTDLISGNTIYFGEGSWLTVV.

The gene calls are TRBV6-5 and TRBJ2-7; maybe TRBD2 (6 bases). Germline CDR1 MNHEY, CDR2 SVGAGI. The V gene lost 7 bases and the J gene lost 0 bases, with 16 bases spanning the gap. The CDR3 totals 15 residues. CDR3 in amino acids: CASKLYGGGSYEQYF. The CDR3 bases are TGTGCCAGCAAGCTGTACGGGGGAGGCTCCTACGAGCAGTACTTC.

This clone was detected only once. This chain joins TRBV5-4 and TRBJ2-7; 7 nucleotides line up with TRBD1. Per germline, CDR1 SGHNT and CDR2 YYREEE (reference sequence). The CDR3 is 14 residues long. Trimming removed 3 bases from V and 5 bases from J; junction bases left unmatched: 8. The CDR3 spells CASSSGQAVDEQYF. The CDR3 nucleotides read TGTGCCAGCAGCTCTGGACAGGCGGTAGACGAGCAGTACTTC.

Comment on this clone: Relative to the germline gene, one junction end is altered; a read error may explain this. The V call is TRBV10-3, the J call TRBJ1-1; D gene uncertain. CDR3 length: 14 amino acids. Germline-derived CDR1 and CDR2 are ENHRY and SYGVKD. CDR3 amino acids: CAINEYGSGTEAFF. The CDR3, as DNA: TGTGCCATCAATGAGTACGGTTCAGGCACTGAAGCTTTCTTT.

In this sample, this clone turned up a few times. The CDR3 loop reads CSVAGTGVDQPQHF. In nucleotides, the CDR3 is TGCAGCGTTGCAGGGACAGGGGTGGATCAGCCCCAGCATTTT. The genes are TRBV29-1 and TRBJ1-5, with 10 bases lining up with TRBD1. V gave up 4 bases and J gave up 5 bases; unmatched junction bases: 5. CDR1 is SQVTM and CDR2 is ANQGSEA in the germline V gene. The CDR3 is 14 amino acids.

This sequence joins TRBV28 and TRBJ2-3, with 7 bases that match TRBD2. V lost 6 bases and J lost 6; bases outside the gene matches: 15. Germline CDR1 MDHEN, CDR2 SYDVKM. This CDR3 is 16 amino acids long. This CDR3 is CASSPKRGGRGDTQYF. Here the CDR3 DNA reads TGTGCCAGCAGCCCCAAACGGGGCGGGAGAGGTGATACGCAGTATTTT.

V is TRBV11-2 and J is TRBJ1-5; possibly TRBD1 for D (6 bases). The ends were cut back, 4 bases at V and 6 bases at J, with 10 bases in the middle. This CDR3 has 13 residues. Germline CDR1 is SGHAT and CDR2 is FQNNGV. In nucleotides, the CDR3 is TGTGCCAGCAGCTCGGAGACAGGTCAGCCCCAGCATTTT. Encoded protein: CASSSETGQPQHF.

This clone was observed a handful of times. The chain recombines TRBV9 with TRBJ1-5; unclear D gene. V shed 2 bases and J shed 7 bases, with 16 bases lying between them. This CDR3 is 15 amino acids long. CDR1 is SGDLS, CDR2 YYNGEE, per germline. The CDR3 reads CASSVLSGEEQPQHF. For the CDR3, the DNA is TGTGCCAGCAGCGTTCTCAGCGGGGAGGAGCAGCCCCAGCATTTT.

The count of this clone is one. The chain employs TRBV2 and TRBJ1-2, with D tentatively TRBD1 (5 bases). V lost 10 bases and J 8 bases, leaving 20 bases between the germline ends. Per the germline V gene, CDR1 is SNHLY and CDR2 is FYNNEI. The CDR3 loop spans 13 amino acids. Here the CDR3 DNA reads TGTGCCACCACAGACAGTTCCTTAAGGGGCTACACCTTC. Translated: CATTDSSLRGYTF.

On this clone itself: In the same sample, other DNA sequences code for this CDR3. This chain connects TRBV11-3 to TRBJ2-3; D ambiguous. CDR1 is SGHNT and CDR2 is YENEEA in the germline V gene. The V end was cut by 4 bases, the J end by 2 bases, with 7 bases between. CDR3 length: 13 residues. The CDR3 DNA sequence: TGTGCCAGCAGCTCCAGAAACACAGATACGCAGTATTTT. Translating it yields CASSSRNTDTQYF.

CDR3 loop: CASSIRDRGSDTQYF. As DNA, the CDR3 is TGTGCCAGTAGTATCCGGGACAGGGGTTCAGATACGCAGTATTTT. This chain links TRBV19 with TRBJ2-3; TRBD1 agrees at 10 bases. The CDR3 loop spans 15 amino acids. Germline CDR1 and CDR2: LNHDA and SQIVND (reference sequence). Unmatched junction bases numbered 4, after V lost 3 bases and J lost 4 bases.

J is TRBJ1-1 and V is TRBV5-1; TRBD1 matches at 8 bases. J lost 4 bases, V lost 0 bases, and 5 bases had no gene match. Per the germline V gene, CDR1 is SGHRS and CDR2 is YFSETQ. This CDR3 has 15 amino acids. This CDR3 is CASSLGQGASTEAFF. The DNA of the CDR3 is TGCGCCAGCAGCTTGGGTCAGGGGGCTAGCACTGAAGCTTTCTTT.

The V gene is TRBV5-6, the J gene TRBJ2-5, with 8 bases aligning to TRBD1. Per the germline V gene, CDR1 is SGHDT and CDR2 is YYEEEE. This CDR3 spans 16 amino acids. V gave up 0 bases and J gave up 4 bases; unmatched junction bases: 8. The DNA of the CDR3 is TGTGCCAGCAGCTTGGCCGGACAGGGTTGGGGAGAGACCCAGTACTTC. Residues: CASSLAGQGWGETQYF.

The J gene is TRBJ2-3, the V gene TRBV7-3; 7 positions agree with TRBD1. Germline V gene sequence: CDR1 SGHTA, CDR2 FQGTGA. The CDR3 contains 14 residues. Losses at the gene ends were 5 bases for V and 8 bases for J; bases not matched to a gene: 10. The CDR3 sequence: CASSPPGGDPTQYF. Written as DNA, the CDR3 is TGTGCCAGCAGCCCCCCAGGGGGTGATCCTACGCAGTATTTT.

This clone was counted a few times. The CDR3 region has the DNA TGTGCCAGCAGGGTTTCCGGACAGGGAAAACATGGCTACACCTTC. Protein sequence: CASRVSGQGKHGYTF. The chain recombines TRBV2 with TRBJ1-2; 8 nucleotides line up with TRBD1. J lost 6 bases, V lost 6 bases, and 12 bases had no gene match. This CDR3 comprises 15 residues. CDR1 is SNHLY and CDR2 is FYNNEI in the germline V gene.

The V gene is TRBV7-9, the J gene TRBJ2-7; D is uncertain. Trimming removed 6 bases from V and 1 base from J, with 10 bases in between. CDR3 length equals 13 residues. Germline CDR1 SEHNR, CDR2 FQNEAQ (reference sequence). Here the CDR3 reads CASSPRLSYEQYF. The CDR3 DNA reads TGTGCCAGCAGTCCCCGACTGTCCTACGAGCAGTACTTC.

A note on this clone: The same CDR3 can be traced to other DNA sequences in this sample. The chain uses TRBV9 and TRBJ1-5; the match to TRBD1 covers 9 bases. Germline CDR1 SGDLS, CDR2 YYNGEE. CDR3 length equals 14 residues. V lost 4 bases to trimming and J lost 6 bases; unmatched junction nucleotides: 5. In DNA, the CDR3 is TGTGCCAGCAGCCCGGGACAGGGTGGTCAGCCCCAGCATTTT. This gives the protein CASSPGQGGQPQHF.

This clone has more than one count but fewer than ten. The chain combines TRBV7-9 with TRBJ1-6; D possibly corresponds to TRBD1 (5 bases). Per the germline V gene, CDR1 is SEHNR and CDR2 is FQNEAQ (reference sequence). V lost 5 bases and J lost 8, with 10 bases in between. This CDR3 contains 13 residues. CDR3 DNA: TGTGCCAGCAGCCGACAGCGGGATTCACCCCTCCACTTT. Encoded protein: CASSRQRDSPLHF.

For the CDR3, the DNA is TGTGCCAGCAGTTACTTGGCAGGGAAAGCCTACGAGCAGTACTTC. Protein: CASSYLAGKAYEQYF. The chain recombines TRBV6-6 with TRBJ2-7, with a weak D call TRBD1 (5 bases). The V and J ends lost 1 base and 2 bases respectively, with 12 bases between them. CDR3 length: 15 residues. Per the germline V gene, CDR1 is MNHNY and CDR2 is SVGAGI (reference sequence).

This clone has a handful of counts. The chain combines TRBV28 with TRBJ2-2; D might be TRBD2 (6 bases). CDR1 MDHEN and CDR2 SYDVKM come from the germline V gene. The length of the CDR3 is 9 residues. Written as DNA, the CDR3 is TGTGAAGCGGGCGGGGAGCTGTTTTTT. Translating it yields CEAGGELFF.